The entry below describes one TCR beta chain. The antigen remains undetermined. The germline V gene encodes CDR1 SEHNR and CDR2 FQNEAQ (reference sequence). The CDR3 extends over 15 amino acids. Trimming took 4 bases from V and 6 from J; bases not matched to a gene: 9. TCRdb itself ran the 5' RACE reads through MiXCR, one entry per CDR3 protein. The sample contains 200,000 to 300,000 distinct CDR3 sequences, approximately 10% of which appear only once. This sample stems from a study of identical twins. Study-wide findings and caveats: It was cross-sectional statistical analysis, not following the same donors, that the conclusions relied on. The study found weaker excess twin sharing in beta out-of-frame sequences.

Sequencing was carried out using memory T cells sorted from blood. The clonotype originates from a man in his fifties or sixties in good health. The gene calls are TRBV7-9 and TRBJ2-7, with 10 bases aligning to TRBD2. The CDR3 is CASSSSGRATLEQYF. The CDR3 DNA sequence: TGTGCCAGCAGCTCTAGCGGGAGAGCCACCCTCGAGCAGTACTTC.